This TCR beta chain was sequenced during a study of CD8+ T cells in alopecia areata listed by TCRdb under 2018. Regarding the study in general: The treated patients took part in an open-label pilot trial in which moderate-to-severe alopecia areata was treated with oral tofacitinib at 5 to 10 mg twice daily. Patients stayed on tofacitinib for 6 to 18 months and then had 6 months of follow-up off drug so that delayed response and recurrence could be assessed. High-throughput TCRbeta sequencing was used to examine T cell clonal expansion in alopecia areata in both the C3H/HeJ mouse model and human patients. Scalp tissue and sorted CD4+ and CD8+ peripheral blood T cells from patchy and totalis/universalis alopecia areata patients and from healthy controls were covered by human TCRbeta sequencing. Tofacitinib-treated patients had biopsies at baseline and at 4 and 24 weeks of treatment, with a later scalp biopsy in several patients. Clonality in the scalp was compared among normal scalp (n=4), patchy alopecia areata scalp (n=8), and alopecia totalis/universalis scalp (n=8). RNA came from the PAXgene miRNA kit for fixed scalp, the miRNeasy kit for PBMCs, and the RNeasy kit for mouse skin. TCRbeta CDR3 regions were amplified by immunoSEQ multiplex PCR with 35 Vbeta forward and 13 Jbeta reverse primers.

The time point tag for this specimen amounts to: baseline before oral tofacitinib. Lesional scalp punch biopsies and peripheral blood were collected from alopecia areata patients. PBMCs were isolated by density centrifugation and stained for CD3, CD4 and CD8, after which CD4+ and CD8+ T cells were sorted on a FACSAria. Relative to germline, V is missing 4 bases and J is missing 7 bases, with 11 bases of the junction outside any gene match. Counted from cysteine to phenylalanine, this CDR3 has 15 amino acids. Only the CDR3 part of the read is kept: 45 bases, read in frame from the first base. For CDR1 and CDR2, the germline V gene lists SNHLY and FYNNEI. Results the study describes overall, beyond this receptor: Unlike mouse skin, which is dominated by gammadelta T cells, normal human skin has resident alphabeta T cells that are also sequenced, and this complicates analysis of the scalp TCR repertoire. Lesional scalp, especially in alopecia totalis/universalis, showed higher clonality and more expanded CD8+ clones than normal scalp, suggesting antigenic drive. Shared TCR sequences between patients were less evident than in mice, which may be partly attributable to HLA diversity in the patient population.

This clone was detected a few times. Its antigen remains unidentified. No much larger clone is present one base from it, and per-base qualities are unavailable. Library creation used the immunoSEQ multiplex PCR assay. For TCR sequencing, RNA was extracted from every sample and reverse transcribed into cDNA to serve as template. SuperScript III was used to make first-strand cDNA, primed with a 2:1 mix of oligo-dT and random hexamers. Amplification bias was assessed with a synthetic immune receptor repertoire, and residual bias was removed computationally. Processing in the source paper ran as follows. Raw reads were preprocessed to remove errors, and CDR3 was defined by IMGT conventions from the conserved cysteine to phenylalanine. Clonality was calculated as 1 minus Shannon entropy normalized by log2 of the number of productive unique TCRs. Whether each scalp clone was CD4 or CD8 was inferred by checking scalp TCRbeta sequences against the CD4 and CD8 repertoires from sorted blood. TCRdb took this table from immuneACCESS and kept in-frame rearrangements with V and J called. Such tables lack part of the clones; where checked against another copy, unresolved V genes explain under half of the gap, and the rest is unexplained. V and J calls and clone size come straight from that table; D and trimming were deduced from the DNA. This sample holds tens of thousands of clones; about half were observed only once. In total, the top ten clones hold about a sixth of the sample.

The specimen comprised CD8+ T cells sorted from blood, sampled at week 0. The clonotype was recovered from a human donor with alopecia areata. This receptor chain uses TRBV2 and TRBJ2-7, and TRBD2 aligns with 9 junction nucleotides. This receptor carries the CDR3 CASSGLGTSLMEQYF. The nucleotide sequence is given as TGTGCCAGCAGTGGTTTAGGGACTAGCCTTATGGAGCAGTACTTC.